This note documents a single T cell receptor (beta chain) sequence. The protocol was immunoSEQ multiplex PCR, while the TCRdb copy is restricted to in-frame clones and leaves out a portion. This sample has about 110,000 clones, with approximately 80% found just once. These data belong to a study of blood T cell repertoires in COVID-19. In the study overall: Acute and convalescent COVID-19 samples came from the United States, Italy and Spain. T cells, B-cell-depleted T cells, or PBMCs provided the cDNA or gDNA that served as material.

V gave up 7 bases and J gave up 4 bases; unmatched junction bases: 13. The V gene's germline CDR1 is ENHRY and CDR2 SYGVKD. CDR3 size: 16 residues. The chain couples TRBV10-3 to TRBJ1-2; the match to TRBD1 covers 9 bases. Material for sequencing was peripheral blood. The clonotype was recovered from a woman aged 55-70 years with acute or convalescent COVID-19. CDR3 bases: TGTGCCATCAACGATCCAAACCGGGACAGGGCCTATGGCTACACCTTC. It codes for CAINDPNRDRAYGYTF.